This T cell receptor (beta chain) emerged from a study of cytomegalovirus exposure and HLA in healthy donors. It was with 60 Vbeta and 13 Jbeta primers that the PCR ran. TCRdb's table, derived via immunoSEQ multiplex PCR, lists solely in-frame clones and lacks some. The profile shows more than 75,000 clones, 60% to 80% of them singletons. The study's findings and limits: Some V segments could not be told apart, so they were left out, TRBV6-2 and TRBV6-3 among them. A later analysis found TCR association rates differed by HLA locus, highest for DRB1 and lowest for HLA-C. While the bulk of TCR sequences proved rare, some public TCRs turned up in many donors.

V was shortened by 6 bases and J by 2 bases, with 16 bases between the two germline ends. Germline V gene lookup returns CDR1 SNHLY and CDR2 FYNNEI. The CDR3 is 15 amino acids. On this clone itself: Its antigen remains unidentified.

Specimen: PBMCs. This sequence was found in a middle-aged woman in good health and CMV-seronegative. The rearrangement joins TRBV2 to TRBJ1-1; TRBD1 is a possible D gene (6 bases). The CDR3 DNA follows: TGTGCCAGCAGGGCGCTCGCAGGGGTAAACACTGAAGCTTTCTTT. Translated: CASRALAGVNTEAFF.